The 20 T cell receptor beta chains listed next were all sequenced from one sample in a study of vaccination and CD4 T cells after COVID-19. Their cognate antigens are unknown. Treatment of the sample: approximately 11-day PBMC culture with coronavirus spike peptide pools or control peptides (ViraFEST assay). Cultured CD4+ T-cell DNA underwent Oncomine TCR Beta short-read sequencing. MiXCR, applied by TCRdb to the PCR reads, yields one record per CDR3 protein. The repertoire has under 20,000 distinct CDR3 sequences, about 56% of them found once; the top ten carry under 8.5%. Sample: CD4+ T cells from blood, cultured in vitro, taken before SARS-CoV-2 vaccination. The source of these receptors is a human donor who had recovered from COVID-19.

A single count supports this clonotype. The gene calls are TRBV7-3 and TRBJ2-7, with D possibly TRBD2 on 6 matching bases. CDR1 and CDR2 from the germline V gene are SGHTA and FQGTGA. This CDR3 comprises 13 residues. Trimming pared 4 bases from V and 7 bases from J, leaving 14 bases between. The CDR3 here is CASSSGLSSEQYF. CDR3 DNA sequence: TGTGCCAGCAGCTCCGGACTATCATCTGAGCAGTACTTC. The full variable domain, with the rest looked up from reference TRBV7-3 and TRBJ2-7, is GAGVSQTPSNKVTEKGKYVELRCDPISGHTALYWYRQSLGQGPEFLIYFQGTGAADDSGLPNDRFFAVRPEGSVSTLKIQRTERGDSAVYLCASSSGLSSEQYFGPGTRLTVT.

This rearrangement joins TRBV20-1 to TRBJ1-1; D not certain. Looked up from germline, CDR1 is DFQATT and CDR2 is SNEGSKA (reference sequence). V shed 3 bases and J shed 2 bases, with 13 bases lying between them. CDR3 size: 14 residues. The CDR3 DNA reads as TGCAGTGCTAGCCCCATCCCGGATAACACTGAAGCTTTCTTT. Encoded protein: CSASPIPDNTEAFF.

The CDR3 DNA is TGCAGTGCTAGAGACAGGACTATGAACACTGAAGCTTTCTTT. Translation gives CSARDRTMNTEAFF. This rearrangement joins TRBV20-1 to TRBJ1-1; D is uncertain. V dropped 0 bases and J dropped 0 bases, with 8 bases sitting between them. CDR3 length: 14 amino acids. Germline lookup yields CDR1 DFQATT and CDR2 SNEGSKA (reference sequence).

This sequence joins TRBV20-1 and TRBJ2-5; 10 bases are shared with TRBD2. The junction had 4 bases not matched to a gene; V was cut back by 1 base and J by 2 bases. CDR1 is DFQATT, CDR2 SNEGSKA, per germline (reference sequence). The CDR3 has 15 amino acids. The CDR3 sequence: CSARGLAGSQETQYF. The DNA of the CDR3 is TGCAGTGCTAGAGGACTAGCGGGTTCTCAAGAGACCCAGTACTTC.

This chain uses TRBV6-2 or TRBV6-3 with TRBJ1-2; D remains unclear. Germline V gene sequence: CDR1 MNHEY, CDR2 SVGEGT. This CDR3 contains 11 residues. The CDR3 loop is CVSSYAYGYTF. CDR3 bases: TGTGTCAGTAGTTACGCCTATGGCTACACCTTC.

A few counts support this clonotype. The chain employs TRBV7-2 and TRBJ1-2; D unclear. The CDR3 is made up of 15 amino acids. Trimming stripped 3 bases from V and 1 base from J, with 12 bases between. Germline lookup yields CDR1 SGHTA and CDR2 FQGNSA. CDR3 in DNA: TGTGCCAGCAGCTTGTCCGGGGTAATTAACTATGGCTACACCTTC. Translation: CASSLSGVINYGYTF.

This chain links TRBV20-1 with TRBJ2-5, with 8 bases fitting TRBD2. V shed 6 bases, J shed 4 bases, and the junction held 10 bases outside the gene matches. From germline, CDR1 is DFQATT and CDR2 SNEGSKA (reference sequence). This CDR3 is 14 amino acids long. The DNA of the CDR3 is TGCAGTGCCACCGGAGCGGGAGTGGGAGAGACCCAGTACTTC. Amino acids: CSATGAGVGETQYF.

This clonotype was seen just once. The genes are TRBV28 and TRBJ2-1; 13 nucleotides line up with TRBD2. The CDR3 contains 14 residues. V trimming: 7 bases; J trimming: 9 bases; junction bases outside the gene matches: 6. Germline V gene data show CDR1 as MDHEN and CDR2 as SYDVKM. CDR3 amino acids: CASTWTSGSVEQFF. CDR3 sequence (DNA): TGTGCCAGCACATGGACTAGCGGGAGCGTTGAGCAGTTCTTC.

This clonotype was found a few times. V is TRBV6-5 and J is TRBJ2-7; D unclear. The CDR3 spans 14 residues. Per germline, CDR1 MNHEY and CDR2 SVGAGI. Between the trimmed V and J ends, which lost 0 bases and 3 bases, there was a span of 9 bases. CDR3 bases: TGTGCCAGCAGTTACTCTGCCAGTCGCTACGAGCAGTACTTC. Translated: CASSYSASRYEQYF.

This clonotype was observed a handful of times. This chain links TRBV7-3 with TRBJ2-3, with a possible D match to TRBD2 (5 bases). Between the trimmed V and J ends, which lost 1 base and 2 bases, there was a span of 13 bases. CDR3 length: 16 residues. Germline V gives CDR1 SGHTA, CDR2 FQGTGA. The CDR3 nucleotides are TGTGCCAGCAGCTTAAACGCCGGGATTAACACAGATACGCAGTATTTT. Its translation is CASSLNAGINTDTQYF.

This clonotype counts as medium-sized. The chain couples TRBV7-2 to TRBJ1-5; 7 bases are a match to TRBD1. There are 13 residues in the CDR3. The junction had 2 bases not matched to a gene; V was cut back by 5 bases and J by 4 bases. Germline CDR1 reads SGHTA; CDR2 reads FQGNSA. The CDR3 reads CASSPQGNQPQHF. Written as DNA, the CDR3 is TGTGCCAGCAGCCCACAGGGGAATCAGCCCCAGCATTTT.

This chain joins TRBV5-1 and TRBJ1-1, with TRBD1 identical over 9 bases. After removal of 4 bases from V and 5 bases from J, the junction contained 6 bases not matched to a gene. Germline values: CDR1 SGHRS, CDR2 YFSETQ. This CDR3 has 14 residues. The CDR3 DNA reads as TGCGCCAGCAGCCACGGGACAGGGAAGACTGAAGCTTTCTTT. Encoded protein: CASSHGTGKTEAFF. Filled out from reference TRBV5-1 and TRBJ1-1, the complete variable domain reads KAGVTQTPRYLIKTRGQQVTLSCSPISGHRSVSWYQQTPGQGLQFLFEYFSETQRNKGNFPGRFSGRQFSNSRSEMNVSTLELGDSALYLCASSHGTGKTEAFFGQGTRLTVV.

V is TRBV28 and J is TRBJ1-5; no reliable D call. The CDR3 spans 12 residues. V was shortened by 11 bases and J by 2 bases, with 10 bases between the two germline ends. Germline-derived CDR1 and CDR2 are MDHEN and SYDVKM. The CDR3 spells CASQVGNQPQHF. The CDR3 DNA is TGTGCCTCCCAGGTTGGCAATCAGCCCCAGCATTTT.

This clonotype came up a few times. The chain employs TRBV27 and TRBJ1-2, with D unresolved. Germline V gene sequence: CDR1 MNHEY, CDR2 SMNVEV (reference sequence). The V and J ends lost 5 bases and 8 bases respectively, with 18 bases between them. There are 14 residues in the CDR3. The CDR3, as DNA: TGTGCCAGCAGTCCTCGACAAGAAACTAGGGGCTACACCTTC. Translation gives CASSPRQETRGYTF.

The V call is TRBV2, the J call TRBJ2-4, with 9 bases aligning to TRBD1. This CDR3 is built from 14 residues. The germline V gene has CDR1 SNHLY and CDR2 FYNNEI. Trimming removed 7 bases from V and 13 bases from J; junction bases left unmatched: 14. Here the CDR3 reads CASILRSQGALQYF. CDR3 coding DNA: TGTGCCAGCATTCTCAGGTCACAGGGGGCCCTCCAGTACTTC.

The chain employs TRBV25-1 and TRBJ2-5; D remains unclear. Between the trimmed V and J ends, which lost 2 bases and 5 bases, there was a span of 18 bases. Germline assignment: CDR1 MGHDK and CDR2 SYGVNS. The CDR3 sequence is 16 residues long. This CDR3 is CASSERAPGPVETQYF. As DNA, the CDR3 is TGTGCCAGCAGTGAAAGGGCTCCGGGCCCGGTGGAGACCCAGTACTTC.

This chain connects TRBV7-2 to TRBJ2-7; TRBD1 agrees at 9 bases. V shed 5 bases and J 7 bases; nucleotides not matched to a gene: 9. This CDR3 has 14 amino acids. Germline CDR1 is SGHTA and CDR2 is FQGNSA. The CDR3 DNA reads TGTGCCAGCAGCCCAACGGGACAGGGTCGAGAGCAGTACTTC. Protein: CASSPTGQGREQYF.

This clonotype has just a few counts. The CDR3 protein is CASSPLGAGLAKNIQYF. CDR3 DNA: TGTGCCAGCAGTCCCCTCGGGGCGGGGTTAGCCAAAAACATTCAGTACTTC. J is TRBJ2-4 and V is TRBV28; TRBD2 is a possible D gene (6 bases). Germline loops: CDR1 MDHEN, CDR2 SYDVKM. V was cut by 5 bases and J by 0 bases, with 17 bases left in between. The CDR3 has 17 amino acids.

V is TRBV6-5 and J is TRBJ2-2; the D is unclear. Trimming stripped 4 bases from V and 0 bases from J, with 3 bases between. The CDR3 length is 13 residues. CDR1 is MNHEY and CDR2 is SVGAGI in the germline V gene. The CDR3 is CASSWTNTGELFF. The CDR3 DNA follows: TGTGCCAGCAGTTGGACGAACACCGGGGAGCTGTTTTTT.

The chain carries TRBV6-2 or TRBV6-3 and TRBJ1-1; no clear D. Trimming cost V 0 bases and J 1 base, with 12 bases left between them. The germline CDR1 and CDR2 sequences are MNHEY and SVGEGT. The CDR3 runs 16 residues. The CDR3 region is CASSYSYRTANTEAFF. In DNA form, the CDR3 reads TGTGCCAGCAGTTACTCGTACCGGACGGCGAACACTGAAGCTTTCTTT.